This T cell receptor beta chain originates from a study of CD8 T cells in ankylosing spondylitis. Study-level findings and limits: Apparently characteristic of ankylosing spondylitis blood was a TCR beta motif (roughly eight highly homologous variants).

In TCRdb, the 5' RACE reads were re-called with MiXCR into one record per CDR3 protein. The table lists under 35,000 distinct CDR3 sequences, 7.2% of them singletons. The sample holds many counts of this clonotype. Its antigen is not known. Germline V gene data show CDR1 as LGHNA and CDR2 as YNFKEQ. The CDR3 has 15 residues. V lost 4 bases and J lost 0, with 12 bases in between. This clonotype originated in a male donor with ankylosing spondylitis or in good health (not recorded which). Sequenced material: blood, either unsorted or a sorted T cell fraction (not recorded which). The rearrangement uses TRBV4-2 and TRBJ1-1; perhaps TRBD1 as D (6 bases). In DNA form, the CDR3 reads TGTGCCAGCAGCCTGGGGGCGACTCTGAACACTGAAGCTTTCTTT. This translates into CASSLGATLNTEAFF.